This paragraph covers one T cell receptor (beta chain) sequence. This record belongs to a study of blood T cell repertoires in COVID-19. Repertoires were generated with immunoSEQ multiplex PCR, while TCRdb's copy carries only in-frame clones and drops some. Among approximately 180,000 clones listed, approximately 83% were seen once. This CDR3 has 16 residues. The V and J ends lost 5 bases and 2 bases respectively, with 17 bases between them. Germline values: CDR1 KGHSH, CDR2 LQKENI. The specimen sequenced was peripheral blood. The rearrangement joins TRBV18 to TRBJ2-3, with D perhaps TRBD1 (6 bases). The receptor was derived from a human donor with active or convalescent COVID-19. The donor label of this sample is uncertain. CDR3 coding DNA: TGTGCCAGCTCATTATCCCGACAGGACCACACAGATACGCAGTATTTT. Its protein is CASSLSRQDHTDTQYF. Full variable domain (rest looked up from reference TRBV18 and TRBJ2-3): NAGVMQNPRHLVRRRGQEARLRCSPMKGHSHVYWYRQLPEEGLKFMVYLQKENIIDESGMPKERFSAEFPKEGPSILRIQQVVRGDSAAYFCASSLSRQDHTDTQYFGPGTRLTVL.